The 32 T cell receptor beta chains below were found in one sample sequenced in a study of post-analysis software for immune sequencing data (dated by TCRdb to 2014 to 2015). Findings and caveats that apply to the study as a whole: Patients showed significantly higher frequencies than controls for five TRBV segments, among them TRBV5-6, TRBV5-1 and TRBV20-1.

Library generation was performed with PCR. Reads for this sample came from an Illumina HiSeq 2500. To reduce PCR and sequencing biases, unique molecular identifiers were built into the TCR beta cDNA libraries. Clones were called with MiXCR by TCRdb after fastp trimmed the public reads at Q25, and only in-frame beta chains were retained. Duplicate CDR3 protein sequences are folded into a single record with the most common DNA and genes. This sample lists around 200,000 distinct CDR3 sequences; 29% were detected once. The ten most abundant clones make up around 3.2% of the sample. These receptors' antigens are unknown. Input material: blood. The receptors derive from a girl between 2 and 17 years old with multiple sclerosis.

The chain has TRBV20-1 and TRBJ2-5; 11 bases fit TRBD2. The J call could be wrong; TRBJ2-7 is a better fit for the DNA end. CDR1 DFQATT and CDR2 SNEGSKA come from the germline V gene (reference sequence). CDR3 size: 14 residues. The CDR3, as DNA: TGCAGTGCTAAAACTAGCGGGGGCTCCTACGAGCAGTACTTC. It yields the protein CSAKTSGGSYEQYF.

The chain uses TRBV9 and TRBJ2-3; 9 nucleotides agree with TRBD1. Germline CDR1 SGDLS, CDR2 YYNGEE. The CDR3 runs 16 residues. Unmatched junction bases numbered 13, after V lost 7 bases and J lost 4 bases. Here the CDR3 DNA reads TGTGCCAGCTCCTACAGGGGGGGACAGGGACCAGATACGCAGTATTTT. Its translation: CASSYRGGQGPDTQYF.

The CDR3 here is CSAPALDTEAFF. For the CDR3, the DNA is TGCAGTGCTCCAGCCTTGGACACTGAAGCTTTCTTT. The rearrangement joins TRBV20-1 to TRBJ1-1; D not certain. CDR3 size: 12 residues. Looked up from germline, CDR1 is DFQATT and CDR2 is SNEGSKA (reference sequence). V was cut by 5 bases and J by 3 bases, with 10 bases left in between.

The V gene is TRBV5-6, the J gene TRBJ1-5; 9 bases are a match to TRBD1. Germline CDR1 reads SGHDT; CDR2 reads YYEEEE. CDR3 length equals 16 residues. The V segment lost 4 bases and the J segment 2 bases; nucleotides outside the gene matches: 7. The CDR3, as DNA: TGTGCCAGCAGCCCAGGATGGGACAGGGGCAATCAGCCCCAGCATTTT. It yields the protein CASSPGWDRGNQPQHF.

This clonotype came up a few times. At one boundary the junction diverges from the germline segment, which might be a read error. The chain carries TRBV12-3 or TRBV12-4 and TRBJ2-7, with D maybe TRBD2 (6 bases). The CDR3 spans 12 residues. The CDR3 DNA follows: TGTGCCGGCAGTTGGGACTTCTACGAGCAGTACTTC. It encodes CAGSWDFYEQYF.

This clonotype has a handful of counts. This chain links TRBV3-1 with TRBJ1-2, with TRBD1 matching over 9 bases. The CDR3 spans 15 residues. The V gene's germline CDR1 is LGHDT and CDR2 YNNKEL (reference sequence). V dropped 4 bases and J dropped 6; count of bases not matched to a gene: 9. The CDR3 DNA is TGTGCCAGCAGCCCTCAAATGGGACAGGGCCATGGCTACACCTTC. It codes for CASSPQMGQGHGYTF.

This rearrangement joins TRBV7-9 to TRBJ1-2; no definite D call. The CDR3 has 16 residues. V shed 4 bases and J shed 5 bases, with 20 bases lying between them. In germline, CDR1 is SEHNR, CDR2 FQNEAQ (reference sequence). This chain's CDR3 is CASSSLRSGDDYGYTF. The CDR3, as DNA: TGTGCCAGCAGCTCGCTGCGCTCAGGAGATGATTATGGCTACACCTTC.

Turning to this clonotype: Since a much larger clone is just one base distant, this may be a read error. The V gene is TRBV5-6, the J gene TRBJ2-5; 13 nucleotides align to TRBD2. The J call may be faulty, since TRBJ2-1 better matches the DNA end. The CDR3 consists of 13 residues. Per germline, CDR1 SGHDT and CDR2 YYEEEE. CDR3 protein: CASSGLAGETQFF. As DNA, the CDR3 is TGTGCCAGCAGTGGACTAGCGGGGGAGACCCAGTTCTTC.

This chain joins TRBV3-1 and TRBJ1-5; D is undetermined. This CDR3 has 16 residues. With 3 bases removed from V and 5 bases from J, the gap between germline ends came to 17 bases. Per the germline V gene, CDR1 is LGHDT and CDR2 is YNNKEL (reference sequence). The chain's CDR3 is CASSQSFVEGYQPQHF. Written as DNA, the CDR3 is TGTGCCAGCAGCCAGAGTTTTGTTGAAGGGTATCAGCCCCAGCATTTT.

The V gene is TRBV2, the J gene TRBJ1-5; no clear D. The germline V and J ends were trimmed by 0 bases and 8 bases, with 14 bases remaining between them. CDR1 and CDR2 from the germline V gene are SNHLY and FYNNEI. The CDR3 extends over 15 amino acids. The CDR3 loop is CASSEAIGVREPQHF. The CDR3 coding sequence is TGTGCCAGCAGTGAAGCGATAGGAGTAAGGGAGCCCCAGCATTTT.

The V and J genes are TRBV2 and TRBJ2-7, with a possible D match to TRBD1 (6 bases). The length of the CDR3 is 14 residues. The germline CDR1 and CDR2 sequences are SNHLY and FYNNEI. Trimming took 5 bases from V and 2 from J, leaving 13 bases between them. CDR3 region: CASSPHRDPYEQYF. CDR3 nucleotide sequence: TGTGCCAGCAGTCCTCACAGGGACCCCTACGAGCAGTACTTC.

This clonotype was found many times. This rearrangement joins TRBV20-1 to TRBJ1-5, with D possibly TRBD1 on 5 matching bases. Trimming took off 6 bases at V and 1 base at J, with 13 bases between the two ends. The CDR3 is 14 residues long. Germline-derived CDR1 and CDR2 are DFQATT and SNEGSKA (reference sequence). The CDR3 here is CSAPEGNSNQPQHF. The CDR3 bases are TGCAGTGCCCCCGAGGGGAACAGCAATCAGCCCCAGCATTTT.

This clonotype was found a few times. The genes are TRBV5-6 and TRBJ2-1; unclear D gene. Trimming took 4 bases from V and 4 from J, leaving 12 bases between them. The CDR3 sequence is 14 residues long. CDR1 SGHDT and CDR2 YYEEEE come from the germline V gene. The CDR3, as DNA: TGTGCCAGCAGCGAGGAACTCCGATACAATGAGCAGTTCTTC. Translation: CASSEELRYNEQFF.

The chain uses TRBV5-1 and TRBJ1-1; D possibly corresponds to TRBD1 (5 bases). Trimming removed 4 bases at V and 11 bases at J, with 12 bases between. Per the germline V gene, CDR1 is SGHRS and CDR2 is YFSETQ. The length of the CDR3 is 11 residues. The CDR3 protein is CASSLGRAAFF. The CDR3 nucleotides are TGCGCCAGCAGCCTCGGCAGGGCGGCTTTCTTT.

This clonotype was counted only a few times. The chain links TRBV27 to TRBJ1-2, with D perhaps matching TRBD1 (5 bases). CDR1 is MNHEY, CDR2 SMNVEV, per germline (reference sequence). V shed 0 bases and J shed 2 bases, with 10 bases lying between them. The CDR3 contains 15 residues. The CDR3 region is CASSLSIQGNYGYTF. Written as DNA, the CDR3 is TGTGCCAGCAGTTTATCGATCCAGGGAAACTATGGCTACACCTTC.

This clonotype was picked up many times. The CDR3 nucleotides read TGCGCCAGCAGCTTGGAAGGAGGGACAAGACAGCCCCAGCATTTT. Translated: CASSLEGGTRQPQHF. The chain joins TRBV5-1 to TRBJ1-5; D is perhaps TRBD1 (6 bases). Looked up from germline, CDR1 is SGHRS and CDR2 is YFSETQ. V was shortened by 0 bases and J by 7 bases, with 14 bases between the two germline ends. The CDR3 loop spans 15 amino acids.

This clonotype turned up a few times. CDR3 DNA: TGCAGTGCCCCGTCACATGATTCACCCCTCCACTTT. Encoded protein: CSAPSHDSPLHF. The chain is built from TRBV20-1 and TRBJ1-6, with D uncertain. There are 12 residues in the CDR3. V was cut by 6 bases and J by 8 bases, with 11 bases left in between. Germline V gene lookup returns CDR1 DFQATT and CDR2 SNEGSKA (reference sequence).

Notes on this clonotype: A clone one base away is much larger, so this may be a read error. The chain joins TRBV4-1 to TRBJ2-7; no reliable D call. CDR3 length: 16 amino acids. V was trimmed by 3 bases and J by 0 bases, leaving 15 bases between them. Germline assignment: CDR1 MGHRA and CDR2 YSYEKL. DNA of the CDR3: TGCGCCAGCAGCCAGAGTAGCTGGAAGAGCTCCTACGAGCAGTACTTC. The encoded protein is CASSQSSWKSSYEQYF.

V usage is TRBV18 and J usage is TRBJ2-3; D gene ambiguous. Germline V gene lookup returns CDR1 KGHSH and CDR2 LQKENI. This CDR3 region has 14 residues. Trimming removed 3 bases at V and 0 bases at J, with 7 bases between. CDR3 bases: TGTGCCAGCTCACCCGGGTTTAGCACAGATACGCAGTATTTT. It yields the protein CASSPGFSTDTQYF. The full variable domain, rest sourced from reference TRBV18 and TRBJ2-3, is NAGVMQNPRHLVRRRGQEARLRCSPMKGHSHVYWYRQLPEEGLKFMVYLQKENIIDESGMPKERFSAEFPKEGPSILRIQQVVRGDSAAYFCASSPGFSTDTQYFGPGTRLTVL.

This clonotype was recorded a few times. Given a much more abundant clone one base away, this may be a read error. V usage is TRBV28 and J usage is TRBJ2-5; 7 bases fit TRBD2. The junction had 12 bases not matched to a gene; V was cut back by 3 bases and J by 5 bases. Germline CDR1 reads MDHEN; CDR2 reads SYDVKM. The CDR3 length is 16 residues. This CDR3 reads CASSLGGGPLSETQYF. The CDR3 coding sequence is TGTGCCAGCAGTTTGGGGGGAGGGCCACTGTCGGAGACCCAGTACTTC.

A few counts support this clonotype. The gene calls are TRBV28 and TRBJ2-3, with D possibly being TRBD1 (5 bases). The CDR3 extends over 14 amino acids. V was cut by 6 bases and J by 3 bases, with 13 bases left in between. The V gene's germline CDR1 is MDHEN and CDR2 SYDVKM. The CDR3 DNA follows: TGTGCCAGCAGCCAGGGTTTACAGACAGATACGCAGTATTTT. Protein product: CASSQGLQTDTQYF.

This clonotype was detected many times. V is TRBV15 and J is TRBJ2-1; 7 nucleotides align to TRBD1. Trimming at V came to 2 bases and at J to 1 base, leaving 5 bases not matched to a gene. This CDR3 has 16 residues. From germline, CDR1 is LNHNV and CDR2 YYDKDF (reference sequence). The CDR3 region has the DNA TGTGCCACCAGCAGAATCCGGGACAGTTCCTACAATGAGCAGTTCTTC. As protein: CATSRIRDSSYNEQFF. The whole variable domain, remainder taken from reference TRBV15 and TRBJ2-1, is DAMVIQNPRYQVTQFGKPVTLSCSQTLNHNVMYWYQQKSSQAPKLLFHYYDKDFNNEADTPDNFQSRRPNTSFCFLDIRSPGLGDTAMYLCATSRIRDSSYNEQFFGPGTRLTVL.

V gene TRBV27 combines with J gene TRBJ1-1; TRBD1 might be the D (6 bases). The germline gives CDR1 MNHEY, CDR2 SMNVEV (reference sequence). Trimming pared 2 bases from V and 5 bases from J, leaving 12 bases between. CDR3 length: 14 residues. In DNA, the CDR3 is TGTGCCAGCAGTTTACTTGGGGGCCGGACTGAAGCTTTCTTT. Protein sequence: CASSLLGGRTEAFF.

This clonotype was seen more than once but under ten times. CDR3 nucleotide sequence: TGTGCCAGCTCACCAGTAAGCGGACCCCTCCACGAGCAGTACTTC. Its protein product is CASSPVSGPLHEQYF. The rearrangement joins TRBV18 to TRBJ2-7; TRBD2 is a possible D gene (5 bases). With 2 bases removed from V and 5 bases from J, the gap between germline ends came to 16 bases. Germline-derived CDR1 and CDR2 are KGHSH and LQKENI. This CDR3 comprises 15 residues.

The CDR3 here is CASSYESLGGRGYTF. CDR3 nucleotides: TGTGCCAGCAGTTACGAGAGTTTGGGGGGTAGGGGCTACACCTTC. This chain joins TRBV6-5 and TRBJ1-2, with a possible D match to TRBD1 (5 bases). The CDR3 totals 15 residues. Germline-derived CDR1 and CDR2 are MNHEY and SVGAGI. Trimming left V 2 bases short and J 8 bases short, with 18 bases between.

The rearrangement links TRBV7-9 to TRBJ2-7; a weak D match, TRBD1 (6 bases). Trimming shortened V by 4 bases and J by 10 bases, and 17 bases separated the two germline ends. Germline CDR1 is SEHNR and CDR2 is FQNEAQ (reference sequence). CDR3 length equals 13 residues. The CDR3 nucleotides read TGTGCCAGCAGCTCTACTCCAGGGGTAATTCAGTACTTC. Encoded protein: CASSSTPGVIQYF.

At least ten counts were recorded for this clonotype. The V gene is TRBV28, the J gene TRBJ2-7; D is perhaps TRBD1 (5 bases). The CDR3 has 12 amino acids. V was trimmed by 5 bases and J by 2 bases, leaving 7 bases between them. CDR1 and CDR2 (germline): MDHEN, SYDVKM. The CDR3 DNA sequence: TGTGCCAGCAGTGGGGCAGCCTACGAGCAGTACTTC. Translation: CASSGAAYEQYF.

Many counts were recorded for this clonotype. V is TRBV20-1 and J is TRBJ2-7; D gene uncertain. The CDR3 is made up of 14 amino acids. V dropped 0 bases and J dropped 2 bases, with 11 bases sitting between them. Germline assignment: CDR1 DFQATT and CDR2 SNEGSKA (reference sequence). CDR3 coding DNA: TGCAGTGCTAGAGATCGTTTAGGGACCTACGAGCAGTACTTC. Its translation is CSARDRLGTYEQYF.

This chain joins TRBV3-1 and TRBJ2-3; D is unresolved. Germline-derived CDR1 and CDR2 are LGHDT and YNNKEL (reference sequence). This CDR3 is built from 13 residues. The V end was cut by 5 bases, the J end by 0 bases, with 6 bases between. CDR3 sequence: CASSFLSTDTQYF. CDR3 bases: TGTGCCAGCAGCTTTCTAAGCACAGATACGCAGTATTTT.

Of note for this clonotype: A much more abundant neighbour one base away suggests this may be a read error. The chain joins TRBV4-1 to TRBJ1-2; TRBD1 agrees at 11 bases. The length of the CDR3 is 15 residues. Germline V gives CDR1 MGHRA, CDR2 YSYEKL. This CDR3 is CTSSQPGQGDHGYTF. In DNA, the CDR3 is TGCACCAGCAGCCAGCCGGGACAGGGGGATCATGGCTACACCTTC.

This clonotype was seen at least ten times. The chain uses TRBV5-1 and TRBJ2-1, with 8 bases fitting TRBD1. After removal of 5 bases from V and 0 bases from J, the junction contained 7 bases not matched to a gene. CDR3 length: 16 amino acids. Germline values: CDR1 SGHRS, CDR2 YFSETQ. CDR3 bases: TGCGCCAGCAGACGCGGGACAGGCAGCTCCTACAATGAGCAGTTCTTC. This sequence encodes CASRRGTGSSYNEQFF.

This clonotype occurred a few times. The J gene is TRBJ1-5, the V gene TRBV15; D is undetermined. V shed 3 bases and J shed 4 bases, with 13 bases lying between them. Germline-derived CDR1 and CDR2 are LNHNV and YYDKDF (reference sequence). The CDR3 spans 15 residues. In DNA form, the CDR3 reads TGTGCCACCAGCAGCAACCACCCTACTAATCAGCCCCAGCATTTT. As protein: CATSSNHPTNQPQHF.